This T cell receptor beta chain appears in the sequencing data of a study of blood T cell repertoires in COVID-19. Study summary: COVID-19 samples collected from the United States, Italy and Spain covered acute and convalescent phases. PBMCs, B-cell-depleted T cells, or T cells provided the cDNA or gDNA that made up the material.

Per the study methods: For nucleated cells, counts were estimated from reference gene primer amplification. Produced via immunoSEQ multiplex PCR; TCRdb's table is partial and in-frame only. V and J calls and clone size are given by that table; D and trimming were obtained from the DNA. The data show more than 85,000 clones, with 90% to 95% seen just once and approximately 1.6% held by the top ten. This sequence was found in a man aged 60 to 75 with acute or convalescent COVID-19. The material sequenced was peripheral blood.

Here the CDR3 reads CSVNRGNEQFF. The CDR3 bases are TGCAGCGTTAACAGGGGAAATGAGCAGTTCTTC. V usage is TRBV29-1 and J usage is TRBJ2-1; 7 bases line up with TRBD1. The germline V gene has CDR1 SQVTM and CDR2 ANQGSEA. The CDR3 covers 11 residues. V was pared by 5 bases and J by 7 bases, with 2 bases of the junction left unmatched.